This passage covers 7 T cell receptor beta chains from one sample sequenced in a study of regulatory T cells in long-lasting Graves disease. Both iRepertoire HTBI primers and Arm-PCR of CDR3 regions were used to build the TCR beta libraries. Via MiXCR, TCRdb re-called the multiplex PCR reads, giving one row per CDR3 protein. The top ten clones hold roughly 10% of a sample with roughly 500,000 distinct CDR3 sequences, roughly 13% of them seen once. Time point reported: newly diagnosed GD, antithyroid drugs for less than 3 months. The TCR library was prepared using RNA isolated from PBMCs. The sample was also linked to a second study, of T cells in Graves' hyperthyroidism and ophthalmopathy.

This specimen was peripheral blood mononuclear cells (PBMCs), taken at new diagnosis, from a patient treated with antithyroid drugs. All receptors derive from a man younger than 40 with Graves disease.

This clonotype has a count of ten or more. This chain joins TRBV29-1 and TRBJ2-7; no firm D call. Germline CDR1 is SQVTM and CDR2 is ANQGSEA. Trimming pared 7 bases from V and 2 bases from J, leaving 15 bases between. The CDR3 covers 13 residues. The CDR3: CSEVRMSPYEQYF. CDR3 coding DNA: TGCAGCGAGGTGAGGATGAGCCCCTACGAGCAGTACTTC.

This clonotype has just a few counts. The V call is TRBV13, the J call TRBJ2-7, with D possibly matching TRBD1 (6 bases). Trimming left V 5 bases short and J 7 bases short, with 24 bases between. The CDR3 is made up of 16 amino acids. The germline CDR1 and CDR2 sequences are PRHDT and FYEKMQ (reference sequence). CDR3 residues: CASSLPTGSPSVEQYF. The CDR3 DNA sequence: TGTGCCAGCAGCCTCCCGACAGGATCCCCCTCGGTGGAGCAGTACTTC.

This clonotype came up many times. The chain joins TRBV7-6 to TRBJ2-1, with a weak D call TRBD2 (6 bases). The CDR3 consists of 13 residues. Germline V gene lookup returns CDR1 SGHVS and CDR2 FNYEAQ. V lost 3 bases to trimming and J lost 12 bases, with 15 bases between them. The CDR3 sequence: CASSLGGMDTQFF. Here the CDR3 DNA reads TGTGCCAGCAGCTTGGGCGGGATGGACACGCAGTTCTTC. The entire variable domain, with the rest obtained from reference TRBV7-6 and TRBJ2-1, is as follows: GAGVSQSPRYKVTKRGQDVALRCDPISGHVSLYWYRQALGQGPEFLTYFNYEAQQDKSGLPNDRFSAERPEGSISTLTIQRTEQRDSAMYRCASSLGGMDTQFFGPGTRLTVL.

The table lists this clonotype with a few counts. This chain uses TRBV19 with TRBJ2-5; weak D call: TRBD2 (5 bases). Between the trimmed V and J ends, which lost 2 bases and 2 bases, there was a span of 18 bases. This CDR3 comprises 17 residues. Per germline, CDR1 LNHDA and CDR2 SQIVND (reference sequence). This CDR3 reads CASSIIAPAASQETQYF. The CDR3 DNA is TGTGCCAGTAGTATAATAGCGCCGGCAGCTTCACAAGAGACCCAGTACTTC.

In its sample, this clonotype was seen many times. The gene calls are TRBV12-3 or TRBV12-4 and TRBJ1-2; tentative D call: TRBD1 (6 bases). This CDR3 spans 13 amino acids. V lost 4 bases, J lost 6 bases, and 12 bases lay in between. The CDR3 protein is CASSSQGLNGYTF. Written as DNA, the CDR3 is TGTGCCAGCAGTTCACAGGGTCTGAATGGCTACACCTTC.

This clonotype came up many times. This rearrangement joins TRBV6-5 to TRBJ2-3; 8 bases fit TRBD2. This CDR3 comprises 17 residues. The trim removed 2 bases at V and 1 base at J, leaving 8 bases unmatched. CDR1 MNHEY and CDR2 SVGAGI come from the germline V gene. The CDR3 is CASSYTIAGTRTDTQYF. The DNA of the CDR3 is TGTGCCAGCAGTTACACCATAGCGGGGACTCGCACAGATACGCAGTATTTT.

In this sample, this clonotype turned up many times. This rearrangement joins TRBV6-1 to TRBJ2-2, with no clear D. The CDR3 has 12 residues. V gave up 4 bases and J gave up 7 bases, with 7 bases separating them. From germline, CDR1 is MNHNS and CDR2 SASEGT. As DNA, the CDR3 is TGTGCCAGCAGTGGTAGTTTCGGGGAGCTGTTTTTT. As protein: CASSGSFGELFF.